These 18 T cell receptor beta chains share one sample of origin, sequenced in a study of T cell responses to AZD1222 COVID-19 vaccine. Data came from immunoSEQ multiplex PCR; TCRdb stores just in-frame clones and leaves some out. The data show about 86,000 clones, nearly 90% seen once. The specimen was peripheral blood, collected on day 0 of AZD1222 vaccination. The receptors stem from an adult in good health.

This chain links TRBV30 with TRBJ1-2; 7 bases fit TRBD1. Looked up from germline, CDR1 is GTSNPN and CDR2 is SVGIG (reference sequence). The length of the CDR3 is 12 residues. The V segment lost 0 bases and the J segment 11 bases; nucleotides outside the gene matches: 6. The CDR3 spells CAWSVEGGRYTF. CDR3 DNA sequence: TGTGCCTGGAGTGTTGAAGGGGGCCGGTACACCTTC.

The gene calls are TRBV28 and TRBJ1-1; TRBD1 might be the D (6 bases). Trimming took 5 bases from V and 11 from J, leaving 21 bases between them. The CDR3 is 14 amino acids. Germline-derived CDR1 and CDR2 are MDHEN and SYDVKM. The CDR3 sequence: CASSRTGRTSGAFF. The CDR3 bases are TGTGCCAGCAGTCGTACAGGGAGGACGAGTGGGGCTTTCTTT.

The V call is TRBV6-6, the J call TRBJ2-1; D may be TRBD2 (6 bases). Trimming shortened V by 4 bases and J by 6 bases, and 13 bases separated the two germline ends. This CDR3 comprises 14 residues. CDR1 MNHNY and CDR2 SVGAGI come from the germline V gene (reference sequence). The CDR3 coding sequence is TGTGCCAGCAGTTTAGTCGGGGGTAGCAATGAGCAGTTCTTC. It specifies CASSLVGGSNEQFF.

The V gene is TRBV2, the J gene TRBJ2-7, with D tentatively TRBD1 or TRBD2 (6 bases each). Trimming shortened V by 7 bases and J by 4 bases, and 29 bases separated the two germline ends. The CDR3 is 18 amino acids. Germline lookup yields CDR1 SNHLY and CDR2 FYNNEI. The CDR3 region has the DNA TGTGCCAGCAACGATAGGGGGGCGCTGCACCCGGGGATGTACGAGCAGTACTTC. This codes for CASNDRGALHPGMYEQYF.

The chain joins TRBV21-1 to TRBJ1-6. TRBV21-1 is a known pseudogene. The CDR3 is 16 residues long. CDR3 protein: CASSTLPETTSSPLHF. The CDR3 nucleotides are TGTGCCAGCAGCACTCTCCCGGAAACAACCAGTTCACCCCTCCACTTT.

CDR3 sequence: CASSQGLAADTQYF. The CDR3 DNA follows: TGCGCCAGCAGCCAGGGACTAGCCGCGGATACGCAGTATTTT. The genes are TRBV4-3 and TRBJ2-3, with 9 positions matching TRBD2. The CDR3 extends over 14 amino acids. V was clipped by 3 bases and J by 6 bases; unmatched bases: 4. The germline CDR1 and CDR2 sequences are LGHNA and YSLEER.

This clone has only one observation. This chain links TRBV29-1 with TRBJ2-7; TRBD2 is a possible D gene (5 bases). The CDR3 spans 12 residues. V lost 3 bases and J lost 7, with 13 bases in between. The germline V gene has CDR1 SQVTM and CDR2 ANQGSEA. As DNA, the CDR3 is TGCAGCGTTGACGGGCTACCGGGGGAGCAGTACTTC. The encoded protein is CSVDGLPGEQYF.

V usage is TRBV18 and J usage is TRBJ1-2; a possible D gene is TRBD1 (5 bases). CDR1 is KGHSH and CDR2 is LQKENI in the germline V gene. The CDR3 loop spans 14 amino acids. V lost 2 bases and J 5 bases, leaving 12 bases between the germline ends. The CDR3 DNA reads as TGTGCCAGCTCACCATCAAGCAGGGAGTATGGCTACACCTTC. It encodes CASSPSSREYGYTF.

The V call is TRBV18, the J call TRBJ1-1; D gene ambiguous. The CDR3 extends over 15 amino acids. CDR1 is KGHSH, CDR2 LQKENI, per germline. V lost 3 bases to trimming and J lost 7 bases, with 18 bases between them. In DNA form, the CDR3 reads TGTGCCAGCTCACCTACCTCTAACTCTGTATTTGAAGCTTTCTTT. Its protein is CASSPTSNSVFEAFF.

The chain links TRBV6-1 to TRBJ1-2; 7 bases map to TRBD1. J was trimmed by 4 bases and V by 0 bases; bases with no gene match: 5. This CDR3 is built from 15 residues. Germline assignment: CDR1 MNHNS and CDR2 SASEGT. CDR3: CASSEALGQVYGYTF. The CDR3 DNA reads TGTGCCAGCAGTGAAGCGCTCGGACAGGTCTATGGCTACACCTTC.

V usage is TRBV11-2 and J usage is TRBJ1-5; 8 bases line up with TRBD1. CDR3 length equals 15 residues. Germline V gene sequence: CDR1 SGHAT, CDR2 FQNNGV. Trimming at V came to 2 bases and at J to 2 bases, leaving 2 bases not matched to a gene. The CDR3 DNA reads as TGTGCCAGCAGCTTACGACAGGGGCGCAATCAGCCCCAGCATTTT. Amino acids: CASSLRQGRNQPQHF.

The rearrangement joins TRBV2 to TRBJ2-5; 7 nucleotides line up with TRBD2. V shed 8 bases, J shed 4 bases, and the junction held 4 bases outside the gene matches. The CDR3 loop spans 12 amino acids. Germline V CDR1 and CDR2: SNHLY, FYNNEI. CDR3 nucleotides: TGTGCCAGCCGATGGGAGGGAGAGACCCAGTACTTC. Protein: CASRWEGETQYF.

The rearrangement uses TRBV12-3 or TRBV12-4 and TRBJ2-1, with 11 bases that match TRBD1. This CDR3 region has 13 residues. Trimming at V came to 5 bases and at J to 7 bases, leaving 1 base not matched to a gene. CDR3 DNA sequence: TGTGCCAGCAGTGGGGACAGGGGGAATGAGCAGTTCTTC. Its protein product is CASSGDRGNEQFF.

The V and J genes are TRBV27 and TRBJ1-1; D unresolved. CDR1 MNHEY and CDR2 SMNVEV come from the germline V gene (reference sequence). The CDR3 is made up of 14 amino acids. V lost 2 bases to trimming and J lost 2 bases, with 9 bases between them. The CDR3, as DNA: TGTGCCAGCAGTTTAACCGCACTAAACACTGAAGCTTTCTTT. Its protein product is CASSLTALNTEAFF.

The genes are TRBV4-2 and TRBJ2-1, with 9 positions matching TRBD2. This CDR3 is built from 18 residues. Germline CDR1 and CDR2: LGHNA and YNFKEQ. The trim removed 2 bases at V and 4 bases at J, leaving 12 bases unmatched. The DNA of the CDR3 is TGTGCCAGCAGCCAAACGGCGGCCGCGGGAGGGGGATACAATGAGCAGTTCTTC. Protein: CASSQTAAAGGGYNEQFF.

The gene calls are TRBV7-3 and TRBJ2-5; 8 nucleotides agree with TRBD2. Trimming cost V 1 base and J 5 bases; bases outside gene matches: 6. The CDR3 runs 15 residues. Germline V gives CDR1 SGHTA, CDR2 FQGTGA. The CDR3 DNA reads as TGTGCCAGCAGCTTAAAGGGCGGGAGGTGGGAGACCCAGTACTTC. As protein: CASSLKGGRWETQYF.

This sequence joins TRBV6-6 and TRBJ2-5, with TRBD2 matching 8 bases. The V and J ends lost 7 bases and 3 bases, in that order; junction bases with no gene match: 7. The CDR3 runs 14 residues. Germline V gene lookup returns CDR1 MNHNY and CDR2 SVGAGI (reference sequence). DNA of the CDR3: TGTGCCAGCACCCGTAGCGGGGCAGAAGAGACCCAGTACTTC. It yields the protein CASTRSGAEETQYF.

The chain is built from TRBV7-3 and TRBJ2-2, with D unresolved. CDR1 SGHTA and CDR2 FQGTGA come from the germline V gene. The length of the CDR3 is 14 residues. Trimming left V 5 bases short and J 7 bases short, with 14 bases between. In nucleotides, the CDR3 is TGTGCCAGCAGCCACGGCGTGGAGAACGGGGAGCTGTTTTTT. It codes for CASSHGVENGELFF.